This TCR beta chain was retrieved from a study of cytotoxic CD8 clonotypes in ibrutinib-treated CLL. Overall study: In all, more than 10 patients were relapsed/refractory, 15 were treatment-naive and about 18 were IGHV unmutated. A median around 12 months of treatment, range 6 to 36, preceded the collection of response samples.

The CDR3 contains 14 residues. V gave up 5 bases and J gave up 1 base; unmatched junction bases: 2. Germline CDR1 and CDR2: SGHVS and FQNEAQ. The repertoire was sequenced with immunoSEQ multiplex PCR; TCRdb's copy has only in-frame clones and lacks some. The sample yields fewer than 400,000 clones, over 55% seen once. The chain has TRBV7-8 and TRBJ1-1, with 9 bases lining up with TRBD1. The sequence was collected from a human donor with chronic lymphocytic leukemia. Sequenced material: PBMCs, taken after 36 months of ibrutinib treatment. The CDR3 region is CASSVGQGNTEAFF. The CDR3 DNA sequence: TGTGCCAGCAGCGTGGGACAGGGGAACACTGAAGCTTTCTTT. The full variable domain, with the rest looked up from reference TRBV7-8 and TRBJ1-1, is GAGVSQSPRYKVAKRGQDVALRCDPISGHVSLFWYQQALGQGPEFLTYFQNEAQLDKSGLPSDRFFAERPEGSVSTLKIQRTQQEDSAVYLCASSVGQGNTEAFFGQGTRLTVV.